Following are 25 T cell receptor beta chains from one sample sequenced in a study of CD8 T cell repertoires and HIV-1 epitope variants. Profiled with immunoSEQ multiplex PCR; TCRdb holds only in-frame clones, not every one. The profile shows over 90,000 clones, 70% to 75% of them singletons. The sequencing sample was made of uncultured baseline CD8+ T cells from peripheral blood mononuclear cells (PBMCs). The receptors come from a male donor with HIV.

V and J are TRBV27 and TRBJ1-1, with D maybe TRBD1 (5 bases). The CDR3 loop spans 17 amino acids. CDR1 MNHEY and CDR2 SMNVEV come from the germline V gene (reference sequence). Between the trimmed V and J ends, which lost 4 bases and 1 base, there was a span of 19 bases. The chain's CDR3 is CASSSQTALGRNTEAFF. CDR3 bases: TGTGCCAGCAGTTCCCAGACAGCCCTAGGACGGAACACTGAAGCTTTCTTT.

The rearrangement uses TRBV29-1 and TRBJ1-1, with D uncertain. V lost 5 bases and J 0 bases, leaving 10 bases between the germline ends. This CDR3 contains 13 residues. CDR1 and CDR2 from the germline V gene are SQVTM and ANQGSEA. Here the CDR3 reads CSVLTPMNTEAFF. CDR3 sequence (DNA): TGCAGCGTTCTCACACCCATGAACACTGAAGCTTTCTTT. Together with reference TRBV29-1 and TRBJ1-1, the CDR3 gives the full variable domain: SAVISQKPSRDICQRGTSLTIQCQVDSQVTMMFWYRQQPGQSLTLIATANQGSEATYESGFVIDKFPISRPNLTFSTLTVSNMSPEDSSIYLCSVLTPMNTEAFFGQGTRLTVV.

This clone has just a few counts. The rearrangement uses TRBV28 and TRBJ2-6; D is undetermined. The CDR3 is 15 amino acids. Germline V CDR1 and CDR2: MDHEN, SYDVKM. Trimming cost V 3 bases and J 1 base, with 7 bases left between them. The CDR3 DNA reads as TGTGCCAGCAGTTTCTCATTGTCTGGGGCCAACGTCCTGACTTTC. Encoded protein: CASSFSLSGANVLTF.

The rearrangement uses TRBV30 and TRBJ1-2, with TRBD1 identical over 9 bases. This CDR3 spans 14 amino acids. Germline V gives CDR1 GTSNPN, CDR2 SVGIG (reference sequence). The J segment lost 8 bases and the V segment lost 0 bases, leaving 7 bases of the junction unmatched. The CDR3 coding sequence is TGTGCCTGGAGTGTACAGGGGGCAGGGGGAGGCTACACCTTC. Translated, it gives CAWSVQGAGGGYTF.

CDR3 loop: CASSGGSSNYGYTF. As DNA, the CDR3 is TGTGCCAGCAGTGGCGGGTCCTCTAACTATGGCTACACCTTC. The rearrangement links TRBV6-5 to TRBJ1-2; no reliable D call. This CDR3 contains 14 residues. CDR1 is MNHEY and CDR2 is SVGAGI in the germline V gene. Trimming pared 5 bases from V and 0 bases from J, leaving 10 bases between.

The V and J genes are TRBV14 and TRBJ2-7; D is unresolved. The V and J ends lost 4 bases and 3 bases respectively, with 10 bases between them. CDR3 length: 13 residues. The germline gives CDR1 SGHDN, CDR2 FVKESK. As DNA, the CDR3 is TGTGCCAGCAGCCTTGGAAACAGCTACGAGCAGTACTTC. This codes for CASSLGNSYEQYF.

CDR3 in DNA: TGCGCCAGCAGTAAAAGCGGGGGGTCGGTAAGAGAGACCCAGTACTTC. This gives the protein CASSKSGGSVRETQYF. This chain links TRBV5-1 with TRBJ2-5; 9 bases match TRBD2. The CDR3 is made up of 16 amino acids. Per germline, CDR1 SGHRS and CDR2 YFSETQ. V trimming: 5 bases; J trimming: 4 bases; junction bases outside the gene matches: 12. The full variable domain, completed using reference TRBV5-1 and TRBJ2-5, is KAGVTQTPRYLIKTRGQQVTLSCSPISGHRSVSWYQQTPGQGLQFLFEYFSETQRNKGNFPGRFSGRQFSNSRSEMNVSTLELGDSALYLCASSKSGGSVRETQYFGPGTRLLVL.

A few counts support this clone. CDR3 in DNA: TGCGCCAGCAGGTGGTCTCAGGGGGCATATAATGAGCAGTTCTTC. This codes for CASRWSQGAYNEQFF. The chain combines TRBV5-1 with TRBJ2-1; 8 positions match TRBD1. V shed 5 bases and J 7 bases; nucleotides not matched to a gene: 11. The V gene's germline CDR1 is SGHRS and CDR2 YFSETQ. The CDR3 length is 15 residues.

This chain joins TRBV30 and TRBJ2-1; TRBD2 matches 14 bases. CDR3 length: 17 residues. Germline V lookup: CDR1 GTSNPN, CDR2 SVGIG (reference sequence). V shed 4 bases, J shed 4 bases, and the junction held 9 bases outside the gene matches. CDR3 sequence reads: CAWKTSGGVYPYNEQFF. As DNA, the CDR3 is TGTGCCTGGAAGACTAGCGGGGGGGTGTACCCATACAATGAGCAGTTCTTC. The full variable domain, in which reference TRBV30 and TRBJ2-1 provide the parts outside the CDR3, is SQTIHQWPATLVQPVGSPLSLECTVEGTSNPNLYWYRQAAGRGLQLLFYSVGIGQISSEVPQNLSASRPQDRQFILSSKKLLLSDSGFYLCAWKTSGGVYPYNEQFFGPGTRLTVL.

Here the CDR3 reads CSVGGGTNEQYF. CDR3 in DNA: TGCAGCGTTGGAGGGGGCACCAACGAGCAGTACTTC. This chain connects TRBV29-1 to TRBJ2-7; 7 bases are shared with TRBD1. J lost 5 bases, V lost 4 bases, and 5 bases had no gene match. Per the germline V gene, CDR1 is SQVTM and CDR2 is ANQGSEA. The CDR3 extends over 12 amino acids.

J is TRBJ2-2 and V is TRBV11-2; D is unresolved. The V end was cut by 10 bases, the J end by 2 bases, with 11 bases between. Germline lookup yields CDR1 SGHAT and CDR2 FQNNGV. The CDR3 length is 13 residues. CDR3 protein: CAIVNGNTGELFF. CDR3 nucleotides: TGTGCCATCGTGAATGGTAACACCGGGGAGCTGTTTTTT.

V usage is TRBV10-3 and J usage is TRBJ2-5, with 7 bases matching TRBD2. The germline gives CDR1 ENHRY, CDR2 SYGVKD. J lost 0 bases, V lost 4 bases, and 5 bases had no gene match. The CDR3 contains 15 residues. The CDR3 DNA reads TGTGCCATCAGTGGGATTGCGGGGGACCAAGAGACCCAGTACTTC. It is translated as CAISGIAGDQETQYF.

The chain couples TRBV2 to TRBJ2-6, with D unresolved. The CDR3 extends over 15 amino acids. The germline gives CDR1 SNHLY, CDR2 FYNNEI. V shed 2 bases and J shed 0 bases, with 5 bases lying between them. The DNA of the CDR3 is TGTGCCAGCAGTGAAATGGACTCTGGGGCCAACGTCCTGACTTTC. Amino acid sequence: CASSEMDSGANVLTF.

This clone was seen only a few times. V and J are TRBV5-4 and TRBJ2-5; TRBD2 matches 7 bases. Germline CDR1 SGHNT, CDR2 YYREEE (reference sequence). The CDR3 is made up of 14 amino acids. Trimming took 0 bases from V and 6 from J; bases not matched to a gene: 5. CDR3 sequence reads: CASSLEGGSQTQYF. The CDR3 DNA sequence: TGTGCCAGCAGCTTGGAGGGCGGGAGTCAGACCCAGTACTTC. The full variable domain, with the rest looked up from reference TRBV5-4 and TRBJ2-5, is ETGVTQSPTHLIKTRGQQVTLRCSSQSGHNTVSWYQQALGQGPQFIFQYYREEENGRGNFPPRFSGLQFPNYSSELNVNALELDDSALYLCASSLEGGSQTQYFGPGTRLLVL.

The chain couples TRBV7-9 to TRBJ1-6, with TRBD1 as a possible D gene (5 bases). V was pared by 10 bases and J by 8 bases, with 21 bases between. Per germline, CDR1 SEHNR and CDR2 FQNEAQ (reference sequence). The CDR3 extends over 15 amino acids. The CDR3 loop is CATGTTVTEYSPLHF. CDR3 bases: TGTGCCACCGGGACGACAGTTACAGAGTATTCACCCCTCCACTTT.

The chain carries TRBV28 and TRBJ2-7, with a tentative D call TRBD1 (6 bases). This CDR3 is built from 14 residues. Trimming shortened V by 3 bases and J by 0 bases, and 9 bases separated the two germline ends. Germline CDR1 and CDR2: MDHEN and SYDVKM. The CDR3 region has the DNA TGTGCCAGCAGTTTGACAGGTGGCTCCTACGAGCAGTACTTC. It yields the protein CASSLTGGSYEQYF.

The chain uses TRBV5-4 and TRBJ1-2, with 8 nucleotides matching TRBD1. The germline CDR1 and CDR2 sequences are SGHNT and YYREEE (reference sequence). J lost 4 bases, V lost 1 base, and 3 bases had no gene match. The CDR3 is made up of 14 amino acids. This CDR3 is CASSLTGGGYGYTF. The CDR3 DNA reads as TGTGCCAGCAGCTTGACAGGGGGTGGCTATGGCTACACCTTC.

The rearrangement links TRBV7-3 to TRBJ2-1; 13 bases match TRBD2. Germline-derived CDR1 and CDR2 are SGHTA and FQGTGA. Unmatched junction bases numbered 10, after V lost 6 bases and J lost 8 bases. There are 16 residues in the CDR3. CDR3: CASSSTSGGAFDEQFF. In DNA, the CDR3 is TGTGCCAGCAGTTCAACTAGCGGGGGGGCGTTCGATGAGCAGTTCTTC.

CDR3: CASSELRPGVFGVNEQFF. CDR3 coding DNA: TGTGCCAGCAGTGAGTTACGCCCGGGGGTGTTTGGGGTCAATGAGCAGTTCTTC. The chain has TRBV25-1 and TRBJ2-1; D might be TRBD2 (6 bases). There are 18 residues in the CDR3. V was shortened by 3 bases and J by 6 bases, with 24 bases between the two germline ends. In germline, CDR1 is MGHDK, CDR2 SYGVNS.

This chain uses TRBV28 with TRBJ2-7; D unclear. Germline loops: CDR1 MDHEN, CDR2 SYDVKM. Trimming took off 3 bases at V and 3 bases at J, with 12 bases between the two ends. This CDR3 is 14 amino acids long. This chain's CDR3 is CASSFRQRHYEQYF. In DNA, the CDR3 is TGTGCCAGCAGTTTCAGGCAACGACACTACGAGCAGTACTTC.

The chain couples TRBV5-1 to TRBJ2-5; D gene unclear. Trimming cost V 2 bases and J 1 base, with 6 bases left between them. In germline, CDR1 is SGHRS, CDR2 YFSETQ. The CDR3 is 13 residues long. This CDR3 is CASSFVVQETQYF. The CDR3 DNA sequence: TGCGCCAGCAGCTTCGTCGTCCAAGAGACCCAGTACTTC.

The chain couples TRBV27 to TRBJ2-5, with D tentatively TRBD2 (6 bases). Trimming stripped 5 bases from V and 7 bases from J, with 11 bases between. Germline assignment: CDR1 MNHEY and CDR2 SMNVEV (reference sequence). There are 12 residues in the CDR3. CDR3 DNA: TGTGCCAGCAGTACCGGCGGGGTGACCCAGTACTTC. This encodes CASSTGGVTQYF.

The J gene is TRBJ2-3, the V gene TRBV7-8, with 10 bases lining up with TRBD1. The junction had 7 bases not matched to a gene; V was cut back by 5 bases and J by 2 bases. The CDR3 runs to 16 residues. CDR1 is SGHVS and CDR2 is FQNEAQ in the germline V gene. In DNA form, the CDR3 reads TGTGCCAGCAGCCCCTATGGGACAGGGGACACAGATACGCAGTATTTT. Its protein is CASSPYGTGDTDTQYF. The full variable domain, with the rest looked up from reference TRBV7-8 and TRBJ2-3, is GAGVSQSPRYKVAKRGQDVALRCDPISGHVSLFWYQQALGQGPEFLTYFQNEAQLDKSGLPSDRFFAERPEGSVSTLKIQRTQQEDSAVYLCASSPYGTGDTDTQYFGPGTRLTVL.

This clone has more than one count but fewer than ten. The V gene is TRBV28, the J gene TRBJ1-4, with TRBD1 matching 8 bases. Trimming took 6 bases from V and 6 from J; bases not matched to a gene: 9. CDR1 MDHEN and CDR2 SYDVKM come from the germline V gene. The CDR3 is 15 amino acids. CDR3 DNA: TGTGCCAGCAGCGACAGGGGCGGTGTGGATGAAAAACTGTTTTTT. This sequence encodes CASSDRGGVDEKLFF.

The gene calls are TRBV6-5 and TRBJ1-3, with D tentatively TRBD1 (6 bases). Per germline, CDR1 MNHEY and CDR2 SVGAGI. The CDR3 loop spans 16 amino acids. With 0 bases removed from V and 4 bases from J, the gap between germline ends came to 13 bases. The CDR3 region is CASSYSPGAQGNTIYF. The DNA of the CDR3 is TGTGCCAGCAGTTACTCCCCAGGGGCGCAGGGAAACACCATATATTTT.